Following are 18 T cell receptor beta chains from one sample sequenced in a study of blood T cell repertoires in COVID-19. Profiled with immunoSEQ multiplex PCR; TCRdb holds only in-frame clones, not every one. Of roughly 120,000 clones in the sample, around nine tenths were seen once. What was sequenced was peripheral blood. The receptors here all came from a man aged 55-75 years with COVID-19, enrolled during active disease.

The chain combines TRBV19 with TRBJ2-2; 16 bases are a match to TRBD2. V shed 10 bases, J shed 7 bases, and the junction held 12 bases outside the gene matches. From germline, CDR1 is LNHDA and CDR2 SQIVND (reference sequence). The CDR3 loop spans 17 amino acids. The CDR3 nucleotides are TGTGCCACCAAGGGACTAGCGGGAGGGCCCGAGGGCGGGGAGCTGTTTTTT. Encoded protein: CATKGLAGGPEGGELFF.

The CDR3, as DNA: TGTGCCAGCAGGCTGACAGGGGAAGCTTTCTTT. Protein product: CASRLTGEAFF. The rearrangement joins TRBV12-3 or TRBV12-4 to TRBJ1-1, with TRBD1 matching 7 bases. The J segment lost 8 bases and the V segment lost 6 bases, leaving 3 bases of the junction unmatched. The CDR3 totals 11 residues.

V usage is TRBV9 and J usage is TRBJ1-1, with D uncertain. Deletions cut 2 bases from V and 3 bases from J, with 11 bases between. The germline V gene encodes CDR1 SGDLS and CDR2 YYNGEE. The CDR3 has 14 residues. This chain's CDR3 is CASSVSPGYTEAFF. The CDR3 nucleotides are TGTGCCAGCAGCGTTTCCCCGGGGTACACTGAAGCTTTCTTT.

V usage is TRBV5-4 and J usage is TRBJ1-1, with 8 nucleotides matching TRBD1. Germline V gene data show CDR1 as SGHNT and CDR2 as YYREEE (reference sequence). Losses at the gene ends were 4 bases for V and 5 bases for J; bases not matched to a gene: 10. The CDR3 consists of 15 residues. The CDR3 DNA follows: TGTGCCAGCAGCGGAGGACAGGGTCGGCGGACTGAAGCTTTCTTT. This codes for CASSGGQGRRTEAFF.

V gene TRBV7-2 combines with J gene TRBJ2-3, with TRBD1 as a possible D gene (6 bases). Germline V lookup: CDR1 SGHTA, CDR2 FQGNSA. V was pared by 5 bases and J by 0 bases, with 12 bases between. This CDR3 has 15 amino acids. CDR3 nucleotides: TGTGCCAGCAGCAACCTTAGGGGGAGCACAGATACGCAGTATTTT. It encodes CASSNLRGSTDTQYF.

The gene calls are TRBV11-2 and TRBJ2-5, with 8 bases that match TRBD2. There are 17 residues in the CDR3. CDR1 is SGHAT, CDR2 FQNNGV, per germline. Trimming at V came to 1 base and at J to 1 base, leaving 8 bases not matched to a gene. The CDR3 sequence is CASSLVGAAGAQETQYF. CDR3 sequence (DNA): TGTGCCAGCAGCTTAGTGGGCGCAGCGGGAGCCCAAGAGACCCAGTACTTC.

Here the CDR3 DNA reads TGTGCTAGTGGTTTGGGGGCCAACCAAGAGACCCAGTACTTC. This gives the protein CASGLGANQETQYF. The chain is built from TRBV12-5 and TRBJ2-5, with unresolved D. The germline CDR1 and CDR2 sequences are LGHNT and FRNRAP. V shed 1 base and J shed 0 bases, with 6 bases lying between them. The CDR3 runs to 14 residues. The whole variable domain, filled in from reference TRBV12-5 and TRBJ2-5, reads DARVTQTPRHKVTEMGQEVTMRCQPILGHNTVFWYRQTMMQGLELLAYFRNRAPLDDSGMPKDRFSAEMPDATLATLKIQPSEPRDSAVYFCASGLGANQETQYFGPGTRLLVL.

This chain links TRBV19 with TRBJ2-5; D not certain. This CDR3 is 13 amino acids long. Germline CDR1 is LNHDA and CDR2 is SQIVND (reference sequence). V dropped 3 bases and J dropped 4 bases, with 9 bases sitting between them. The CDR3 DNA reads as TGTGCCAGTAGTATGGAGTGGAGAGAGACCCAGTACTTC. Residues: CASSMEWRETQYF.

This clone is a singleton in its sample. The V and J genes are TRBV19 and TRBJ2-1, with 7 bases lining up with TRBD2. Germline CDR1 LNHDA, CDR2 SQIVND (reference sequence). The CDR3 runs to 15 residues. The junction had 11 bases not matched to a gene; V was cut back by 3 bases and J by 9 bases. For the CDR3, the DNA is TGTGCCAGTAGTATCATGGCGGGAGCCTCAGTTGAGCAGTTCTTC. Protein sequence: CASSIMAGASVEQFF.

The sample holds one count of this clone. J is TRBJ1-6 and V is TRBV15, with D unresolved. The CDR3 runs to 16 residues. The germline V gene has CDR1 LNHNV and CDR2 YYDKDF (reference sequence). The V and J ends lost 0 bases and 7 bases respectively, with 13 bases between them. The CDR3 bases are TGTGCCACCAGCAGAGAGCTGAGGGCAGAAAATTCACCCCTCCACTTT. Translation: CATSRELRAENSPLHF. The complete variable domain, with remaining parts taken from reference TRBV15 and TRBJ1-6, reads DAMVIQNPRYQVTQFGKPVTLSCSQTLNHNVMYWYQQKSSQAPKLLFHYYDKDFNNEADTPDNFQSRRPNTSFCFLDIRSPGLGDTAMYLCATSRELRAENSPLHFGNGTRLTVT.

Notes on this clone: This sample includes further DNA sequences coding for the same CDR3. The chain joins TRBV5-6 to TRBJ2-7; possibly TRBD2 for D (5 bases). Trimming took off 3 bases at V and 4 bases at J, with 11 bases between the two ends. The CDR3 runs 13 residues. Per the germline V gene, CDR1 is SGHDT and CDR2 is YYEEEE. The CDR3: CASSSTGRYEQYF. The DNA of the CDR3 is TGTGCCAGCAGCTCAACGGGAAGATACGAGCAGTACTTC.

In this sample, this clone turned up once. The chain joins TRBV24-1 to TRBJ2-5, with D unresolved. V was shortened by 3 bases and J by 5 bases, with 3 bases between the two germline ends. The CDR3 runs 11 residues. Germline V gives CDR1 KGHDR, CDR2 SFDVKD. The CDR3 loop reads CATSDRETQYF. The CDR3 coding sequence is TGTGCCACCAGTGATCGGGAGACCCAGTACTTC.

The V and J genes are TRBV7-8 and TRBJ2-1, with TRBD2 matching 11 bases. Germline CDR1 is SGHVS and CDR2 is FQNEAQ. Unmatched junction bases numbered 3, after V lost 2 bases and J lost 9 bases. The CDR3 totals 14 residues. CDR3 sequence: CASSLLAGGSEQFF. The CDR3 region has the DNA TGTGCCAGCAGCTTACTAGCGGGAGGCAGTGAGCAGTTCTTC.

CDR3 loop: CASSLGLTTEAFF. The CDR3 coding sequence is TGTGCCAGCAGCTTGGGGCTCACCACTGAAGCTTTCTTT. J is TRBJ1-1 and V is TRBV5-6; D remains ambiguous. V dropped 0 bases and J dropped 4 bases, with 7 bases sitting between them. The CDR3 totals 13 residues. Germline lookup yields CDR1 SGHDT and CDR2 YYEEEE.

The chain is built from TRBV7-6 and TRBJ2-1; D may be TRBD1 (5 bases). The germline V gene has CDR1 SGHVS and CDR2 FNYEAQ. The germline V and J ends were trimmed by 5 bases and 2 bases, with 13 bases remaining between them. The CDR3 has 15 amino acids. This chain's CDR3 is CASSPSRGTYNEQFF. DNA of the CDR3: TGTGCCAGCAGCCCCAGTAGGGGAACCTACAATGAGCAGTTCTTC.

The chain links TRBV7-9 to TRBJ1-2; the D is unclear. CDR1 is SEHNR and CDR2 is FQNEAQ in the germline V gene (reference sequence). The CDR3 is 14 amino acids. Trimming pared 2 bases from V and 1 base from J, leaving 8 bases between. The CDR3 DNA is TGTGCCAGCAGCTTATCGACACTTAACTATGGCTACACCTTC. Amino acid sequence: CASSLSTLNYGYTF.

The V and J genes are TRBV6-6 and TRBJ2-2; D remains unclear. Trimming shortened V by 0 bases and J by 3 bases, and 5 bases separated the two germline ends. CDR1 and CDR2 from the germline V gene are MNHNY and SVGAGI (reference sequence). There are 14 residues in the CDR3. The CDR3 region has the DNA TGTGCCAGCAGTTACTCCCGGGACACCGGGGAGCTGTTTTTT. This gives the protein CASSYSRDTGELFF.

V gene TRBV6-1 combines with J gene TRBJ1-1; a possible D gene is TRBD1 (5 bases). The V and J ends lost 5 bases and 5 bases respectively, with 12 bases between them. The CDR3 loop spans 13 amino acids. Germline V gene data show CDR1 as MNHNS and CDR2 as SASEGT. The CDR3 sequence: CASSWGGQTEAFF. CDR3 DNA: TGTGCCAGCAGTTGGGGGGGTCAGACTGAAGCTTTCTTT.